The T cell receptor beta chain described here comes from a study of cytomegalovirus exposure and HLA in healthy donors (dated by TCRdb to 2016 to 2017). About the investigation overall: A later analysis indicated that the 90 to 150 validation repertoires were generated on the platform also employed for the approximately 700 repertoires of the first cohort. The study was designed to test whether signatures of past pathogen exposure could be identified by cataloging public T cell receptors. Along with the approximately 620-subject first cohort, a separate validation cohort of roughly 110 different subjects was used. To predict cytomegalovirus infection status, the study brought together high-throughput TCR immunosequencing, statistical association of individual TCRs with disease status, and machine learning. Summary of the overall study and its limitations: Of the cluster scores, approximately 94% were above 0 in a later analysis, which found that TCRs clustered in the first cohort also tended to co-occur in the 120 validation repertoires. The validation cohort had no HLA typing available for a later analysis, so co-occurrence within that cohort was assessed over all 110 or so repertoires. Across donors, most TCR sequences were observed very rarely, whereas some public TCRs were present in many individuals. Cytomegalovirus status was reported to be diagnosed by the classifier with high specificity and sensitivity in both the original and validation cohorts. The study gave a list of roughly 150 TCR beta chains associated with cytomegalovirus. Three of the identified cytomegalovirus-associated TCR beta chains were confirmed in vitro to be specific for cytomegalovirus antigens. It was suggested by the authors that the approach could potentially be generalized to other disease states and immunological phenotypes.

Comments on this clone: Its antigen specificity is not known. Base qualities are missing; no much larger clone stands one base away.

Ends trimmed: V by 5 bases, J by 7 bases; bases unmatched to a gene: 7. Reading the germline V gene (reference sequence) gives CDR1 MNHEY and CDR2 SMNVEV. The CDR3 has 15 amino acids, counting the end cysteine and phenylalanine. The entry retains the CDR3 DNA only, 45 bases that are in frame from base 1. Libraries were built with the immunoSEQ multiplex PCR assay. In the original analysis: A statistical classification framework was developed to diagnose cytomegalovirus status using the catalog of TCR beta chain sequences. The source is immuneACCESS, and TCRdb retained only in-frame sequences with V and J called. Part of the clones is not carried over; for the studies checked, unresolved V genes explain less than half of this, and the remainder is unexplained. The V and J calls and clone size are taken from that table; D and trimming were inferred from the DNA. This sample comprises approximately 150,000 clones, approximately 90% of them detected only once. The top ten clones comprise 1.4% of the sample.

The donors were included in the validation cohort of roughly 130 subjects, a group kept apart from the roughly 700-subject first cohort. The sequence derives from a woman in her 30s in good health and CMV-seronegative. In this chain, TRBV27 is recombined with TRBJ2-1; TRBD2 matches 11 bases in the middle. The material sequenced was PBMCs. The CDR3 protein sequence reads: CASSISGGAGNEQFF. In nucleotide form, the sequence is TGTGCCAGCAGTATTAGCGGGGGGGCGGGGAATGAGCAGTTCTTC.